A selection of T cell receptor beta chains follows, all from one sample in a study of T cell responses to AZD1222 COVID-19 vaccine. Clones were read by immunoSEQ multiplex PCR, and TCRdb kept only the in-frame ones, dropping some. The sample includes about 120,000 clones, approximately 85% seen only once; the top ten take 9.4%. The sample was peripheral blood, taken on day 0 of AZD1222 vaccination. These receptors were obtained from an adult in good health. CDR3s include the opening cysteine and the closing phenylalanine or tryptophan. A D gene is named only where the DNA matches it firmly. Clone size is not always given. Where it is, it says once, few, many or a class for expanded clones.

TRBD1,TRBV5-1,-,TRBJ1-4,CASSRGTGRSEKLFF,TGCGCCAGCAGCCGGGGGACAGGGCGTTCGGAAAAACTGTTTTTT
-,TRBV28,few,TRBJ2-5,CASSSPSGPFGTQYF,TGTGCCAGCAGTTCCCCGTCAGGGCCCTTCGGGACCCAGTACTTC
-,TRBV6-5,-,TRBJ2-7,CASSLTWGWEQYF,TGTGCCAGCAGTCTGACTTGGGGCTGGGAGCAGTACTTC
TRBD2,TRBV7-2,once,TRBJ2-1,CASSFSGSNYNEQFF,TGTGCCAGCAGCTTTAGCGGGAGTAACTACAATGAGCAGTTCTTC
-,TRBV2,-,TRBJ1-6,CASSGIGGGPLHF,TGTGCCAGCAGTGGAATCGGAGGGGGACCCCTCCACTTT
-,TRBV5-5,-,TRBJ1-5,CASSLGGTDLGPQHF,TGTGCCAGCAGCTTGGGCGGGACGGACCTAGGCCCCCAGCATTTT
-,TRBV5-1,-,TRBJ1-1,CASSRRQGGGSTEAFF,TGCGCCAGCAGCCGGAGGCAGGGTGGCGGCAGCACTGAAGCTTTCTTT
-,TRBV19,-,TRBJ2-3,CARDIEVDTQYF,TGTGCCAGAGATATAGAGGTAGATACGCAGTATTTT
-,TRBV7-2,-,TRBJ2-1,CASSPQEGNEQFF,TGTGCCAGCAGCCCCCAAGAGGGCAATGAGCAGTTCTTC
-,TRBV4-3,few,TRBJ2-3,CASSNLGAGASDTQYF,TGCGCCAGCAGCAACCTAGGGGCGGGGGCCTCAGATACGCAGTATTTT
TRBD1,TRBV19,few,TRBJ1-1,CASIDRGRPNTEAFF,TGTGCCAGTATAGACAGGGGGCGGCCGAACACTGAAGCTTTCTTT
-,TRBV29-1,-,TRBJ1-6,CSVEERVGSPLHF,TGCAGCGTTGAAGAAAGGGTTGGGTCACCCCTCCACTTT
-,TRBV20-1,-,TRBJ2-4,CSARTDNIQYF,TGCAGTGCCCGGACAGACAACATTCAGTACTTC
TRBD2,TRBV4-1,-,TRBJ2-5,CASSQEPTSSGKETQYF,TGCGCCAGCAGCCAAGAGCCGACATCTAGCGGGAAAGAGACCCAGTACTTC
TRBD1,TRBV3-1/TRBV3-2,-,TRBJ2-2,CASSQAQGYGELFF,TGTGCCAGCAGCCAGGCACAGGGGTACGGGGAGCTGTTTTTT
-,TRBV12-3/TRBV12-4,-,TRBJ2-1,CASSWPPAEEQFF,TGTGCCAGCAGTTGGCCGCCAGCGGAAGAGCAGTTCTTC
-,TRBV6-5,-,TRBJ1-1,CASSSGTSLMNTEAFF,TGTGCCAGCAGTTCCGGGACATCCCTCATGAACACTGAAGCTTTCTTT
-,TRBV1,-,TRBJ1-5,CTSSQCSRDRGYCNQPQHF,TGCACCAGCAGCCAATGTTCCCGGGATCGTGGCTACTGCAATCAGCCCCAGCATTTT
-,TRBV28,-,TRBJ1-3,CASSSLRLYTIYF,TGTGCCAGCAGTTCACTCCGCCTTTACACCATATATTTT
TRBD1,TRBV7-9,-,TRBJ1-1,CASSPRTGPNTEAFF,TGTGCCAGCAGCCCGAGGACAGGGCCGAACACTGAAGCTTTCTTT
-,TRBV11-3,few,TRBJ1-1,CASSTGFRTEAFF,TGTGCCAGCTCCACAGGGTTTCGCACTGAAGCTTTCTTT
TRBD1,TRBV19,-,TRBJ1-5,CASSRSTGGNQPQHF,TGTGCCAGTAGCCGAAGCACAGGGGGAAATCAGCCCCAGCATTTT
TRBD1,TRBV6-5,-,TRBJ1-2,CASSPRDRGYTF,TGTGCCAGCAGCCCCAGGGACAGGGGCTACACCTTC
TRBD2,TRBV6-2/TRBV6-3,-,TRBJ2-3,CASSYSGLAGGPNTQYF,TGTGCCAGCAGTTACTCGGGACTAGCGGGAGGGCCGAATACGCAGTATTTT
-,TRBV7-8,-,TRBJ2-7,CASSLAGGQAYEQYF,TGTGCCAGCAGCTTAGCGGGGGGGCAGGCCTACGAGCAGTACTTC
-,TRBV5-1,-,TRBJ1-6,CASRGGPGDNSPLHF,TGCGCCAGCAGGGGAGGGCCTGGAGATAATTCACCCCTCCACTTT
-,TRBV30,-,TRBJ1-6,CAWTTGATYNSPLHF,TGTGCCTGGACTACCGGGGCGACATATAATTCACCCCTCCACTTT
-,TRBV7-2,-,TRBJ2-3,CASRMDRTSTDTQYF,TGTGCCAGCAGAATGGACAGAACTAGCACAGATACGCAGTATTTT
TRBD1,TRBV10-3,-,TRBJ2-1,CAISDGQGLDNEQFF,TGTGCCATCAGTGACGGACAGGGGCTTGACAATGAGCAGTTCTTC
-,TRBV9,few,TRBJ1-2,CASSITGQRGGYTF,TGTGCCAGCAGCATAACTGGACAGCGCGGTGGCTACACCTTC
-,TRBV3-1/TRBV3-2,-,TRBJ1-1,CASGDTGRTEAFF,TGTGCCAGCGGGGACACCGGGAGGACTGAAGCTTTCTTT
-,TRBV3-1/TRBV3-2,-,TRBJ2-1,CASSRSAAANEQFF,TGTGCCAGCAGCCGATCGGCGGCGGCCAATGAGCAGTTCTTC
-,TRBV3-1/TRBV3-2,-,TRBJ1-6,CASSQLGRQLNSPLHF,TGTGCCAGCAGCCAACTTGGACGTCAGCTAAATTCACCCCTCCACTTT
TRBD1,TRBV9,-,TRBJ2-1,CASSPLGQGREQFF,TGTGCCAGCAGCCCCCTAGGACAGGGACGTGAGCAGTTCTTC
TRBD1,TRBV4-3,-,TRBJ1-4,CASSQDWGRTGAWAEKLFF,TGCGCCAGCAGCCAAGATTGGGGGCGGACAGGGGCATGGGCAGAAAAACTGTTTTTT
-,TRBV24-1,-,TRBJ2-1,CATSDSGLYNEQFF,TGTGCCACCAGTGATTCGGGACTTTACAATGAGCAGTTCTTC